The text below deals with one T cell receptor beta chain. Its antigen is not known. The sample originates from a study of CD8 T cells in ankylosing spondylitis. Making use of molecular barcodes, quantitative 5'-RACE generated TCR beta libraries. TCRdb re-called the 5' RACE reads through MiXCR, storing one row per CDR3 protein. This repertoire shows 250,000 to 350,000 distinct CDR3 sequences, around 20% found once; its top ten account for 7.5% to 9%. Findings and caveats of the study: Ankylosing spondylitis blood appeared to carry a characteristic TCR beta motif of roughly eight highly homologous variants. Reportedly, significant enrichment of disease-linked clones occurred in matched ankylosing spondylitis synovial fluid. Those disease-linked clones were CD8+; they were also relatively rare in peripheral blood.

CDR1 DFQATT and CDR2 SNEGSKA come from the germline V gene (reference sequence). The CDR3 has 13 amino acids. Trimming cost V 0 bases and J 5 bases, with 8 bases left between them. The material sequenced was blood, either unsorted or a sorted T cell fraction (not recorded which). The chain joins TRBV20-1 to TRBJ1-3, with no clear D. The sequence derives from a male donor with ankylosing spondylitis or in good health (not recorded which). The CDR3, as DNA: TGCAGTGCTAGAGACCAACGACGAAACACCATATATTTT. As protein: CSARDQRRNTIYF.